This T cell receptor beta chain emerged from a study of control samples from healthy donors and cancer patients. Assay used: immunoSEQ multiplex PCR; TCRdb lists only in-frame clones, some missing. This table has approximately 180,000 clones, roughly 94% appearing once. Sequencing was performed on blood. The origin of this receptor is a woman aged 18-29 years in good health.

CDR3 sequence reads: CSAARTDTQYF. In nucleotides, the CDR3 is TGCAGTGCTGCCCGCACAGATACGCAGTATTTT. This rearrangement joins TRBV20-1 to TRBJ2-3; the D is unclear. The germline V gene has CDR1 DFQATT and CDR2 SNEGSKA (reference sequence). There are 11 residues in the CDR3. Trimming removed 5 bases from V and 1 base from J, with 4 bases in between.